The sequence of this T cell receptor beta chain was determined in a study of T-cell reconstitution after alpha-beta-depleted transplantation in children. It was with unique molecular identifiers that the TCRbeta library was prepared. One entry per CDR3 protein, called by TCRdb with MiXCR from the PCR reads. Here the sample spans 240,000 or so distinct CDR3 sequences, about 11% being singletons. This clonotype was seen many times. V was pared by 4 bases and J by 8 bases, with 13 bases between. Germline CDR1 is SGHVS and CDR2 is FQNEAQ. CDR3 size: 13 residues. This TCR was sampled from a human donor who donated a stem cell graft to a child with acute lymphoblastic leukemia. The gene calls are TRBV7-8 and TRBJ2-3; D is unclear. The material sequenced was PBMCs from the stem cell graft donor, taken from the stem cell graft. For the CDR3, the DNA is TGTGCCAGCAGCTCCTTATCCAGGAGTACGCAGTATTTT. Translation gives CASSSLSRSTQYF.